The clone carrying this T cell receptor beta chain appeared a few times. The V gene's germline CDR1 is SEHNR and CDR2 FQNEAQ (reference sequence). The CDR3 covers 15 residues. V lost 5 bases to trimming and J lost 1 base, with 14 bases between them. This specimen belongs to a study of molecular identifiers for immune sequencing clone quantification. Each CDR3 protein is one row after TCRdb ran MiXCR on the PCR reads. The repertoire consists of 300,000 to 400,000 distinct CDR3 sequences, with roughly a quarter occurring once and the leading ten covering 0.7% to 0.95%. The chain is built from TRBV7-9 and TRBJ1-2; D remains unclear. The TCR comes from a human donor in good health. Some libraries in this study had Jurkat cell RNA spiked in. The sample consisted of naive CD8+ T cells from blood, with Jurkat cell RNA spiked in. Indicated subset: FACS-sorted CD8+CD4-CCR7+CD45RA+ naive T cells. CDR3: CASSPPGVINYGYTF. The CDR3 DNA reads TGTGCCAGCAGCCCCCCCGGGGTGATTAACTATGGCTACACCTTC.